The rows below give T cell receptor beta chains drawn from one sample of a study of breast tumors, draining lymph nodes, adjacent tissues. MiXCR, applied by TCRdb to the multiplex PCR reads, yields one record per CDR3 protein. The sample holds tens of thousands of distinct CDR3 sequences, almost 70% seen once. Sequencing used tumor-adjacent breast tissue. Receptors were obtained from a female donor with breast cancer. Some clones in this sample may be carry-over from other donors' samples. The CDR3 runs from the conserved cysteine through the conserved F or W. The order of the fields is CDR3 length, clone size, J gene, V gene, D gene, CDR3 DNA, CDR3 protein. The D gene is left open where the match is weak. Part of the rows lack a size; the others show once, few, many or a class for expanded clones.

cdr3_length: 13
clone_size: medium-sized
j_call: TRBJ2-7
v_call: TRBV7-2
d_call: TRBD2
cdr3_nt: TGTGCCAGCAGCTTAGGAGTAGCGGGCTCGCAGTACTTC
cdr3_aa: CASSLGVAGSQYF

cdr3_length: 14
clone_size: .
j_call: TRBJ2-7
v_call: TRBV24-1
d_call: TRBD2
cdr3_nt: TGTGCCACCCAAAACTCGGGGGGGGCCTACGAGCAGTACTTC
cdr3_aa: CATQNSGGAYEQYF

cdr3_length: 16
clone_size: few
j_call: TRBJ2-3
v_call: TRBV6-1
d_call: .
cdr3_nt: TGTGCCAGCAGTGACCAAACAGGGAGCGGCGCAGATACGCAGTATTTT
cdr3_aa: CASSDQTGSGADTQYF

cdr3_length: 17
clone_size: .
j_call: TRBJ2-6
v_call: TRBV7-6
d_call: .
cdr3_nt: TGTGCCAGCAGCTTAGCGGGGCGGTCCTCTGGGGCCAACGTCCTGACTTTC
cdr3_aa: CASSLAGRSSGANVLTF

cdr3_length: 16
clone_size: .
j_call: TRBJ2-7
v_call: TRBV20-1
d_call: .
cdr3_nt: TGCAGTGCTAGGAACTTGGGGCGGGATCCTCTCTACGAGCAGTACTTC
cdr3_aa: CSARNLGRDPLYEQYF

cdr3_length: 15
clone_size: many
j_call: TRBJ2-5
v_call: TRBV11-2
d_call: .
cdr3_nt: TGTGCCAGCAGCTTAGAATGGCAGGTCCTTGAGACCCAGTACTTC
cdr3_aa: CASSLEWQVLETQYF

cdr3_length: 15
clone_size: once
j_call: TRBJ2-1
v_call: TRBV5-1
d_call: TRBD2
cdr3_nt: TGCGCCAGCAGCTTGGGTGCTAGCGGATACAATGAGCAGTTCTTC
cdr3_aa: CASSLGASGYNEQFF

cdr3_length: 14
clone_size: .
j_call: TRBJ2-5
v_call: TRBV12-3/TRBV12-4
d_call: TRBD2
cdr3_nt: TGTGCCAGCAGTTCCGCAGCGGGGCAAGAGACCCAGTACTTC
cdr3_aa: CASSSAAGQETQYF

cdr3_length: 15
clone_size: .
j_call: TRBJ2-1
v_call: TRBV15
d_call: TRBD2
cdr3_nt: TGTGCCACCAGCAGAGATCGGGAGGGGTACAATGAGCAGTTCTTC
cdr3_aa: CATSRDREGYNEQFF

cdr3_length: 16
clone_size: .
j_call: TRBJ2-2
v_call: TRBV7-6
d_call: TRBD1
cdr3_nt: TGTGCCAGCAGGGGGACAGGGATGACGAACACCGGGGAGCTGTTTTTT
cdr3_aa: CASRGTGMTNTGELFF

cdr3_length: 15
clone_size: .
j_call: TRBJ1-6
v_call: TRBV5-5
d_call: .
cdr3_nt: TGTGCCAGCAGCTTGGACTGGGACAATGGGTCACCCCTCCACTTT
cdr3_aa: CASSLDWDNGSPLHF

cdr3_length: 16
clone_size: many
j_call: TRBJ2-1
v_call: TRBV11-2
d_call: .
cdr3_nt: TGTGCCAGCAGCTTAAGGGAGGACAGCTCCTACAATGAGCAGTTCTTC
cdr3_aa: CASSLREDSSYNEQFF

cdr3_length: 14
clone_size: medium-sized
j_call: TRBJ2-7
v_call: TRBV4-2
d_call: TRBD2
cdr3_nt: TGTGCCAGCAGCCAACAGCGGGAGCGTGGCGAGCAGTACTTC
cdr3_aa: CASSQQRERGEQYF